Each of the 9 T cell receptor beta chains below was sequenced from the same sample in a study of pediatric ulcerative colitis. Rectal tissue came from one to two pinch biopsies taken at colonoscopy. The protocol was immunoSEQ multiplex PCR, while the TCRdb copy is restricted to in-frame clones and leaves out a portion. The sample includes 36,000 or so clones, 73% of them seen just once. Sequenced: gut tissue. The receptors derive from a boy between 5 and 17 years old with moderate ulcerative colitis.

This clone appeared a few times. The chain employs TRBV5-4 and TRBJ1-2, with no clear D. The CDR3 has 15 amino acids. The ends were cut back, 3 bases at V and 9 bases at J, with 21 bases in the middle. CDR1 is SGHNT and CDR2 is YYREEE in the germline V gene (reference sequence). The CDR3 loop reads CASSSFSTDPLSYTF. The CDR3 DNA is TGTGCCAGCAGCTCCTTTTCGACGGACCCCCTGAGCTACACCTTC.

The chain combines TRBV2 with TRBJ1-1; D remains ambiguous. Trimming stripped 5 bases from V and 3 bases from J, with 16 bases between. In germline, CDR1 is SNHLY, CDR2 FYNNEI. The CDR3 loop spans 15 amino acids. This CDR3 is CASSYLTVRDTEAFF. The CDR3 nucleotides are TGTGCCAGCAGTTATTTAACAGTGAGGGACACTGAAGCTTTCTTT.

This clone came up a few times. Other DNA sequences in this specimen translate into the identical CDR3. This sequence joins TRBV5-6 and TRBJ1-1, with D unclear. Germline V gene lookup returns CDR1 SGHDT and CDR2 YYEEEE. The CDR3 is 11 amino acids. The ends were cut back, 1 base at V and 3 bases at J, with 1 base in the middle. In nucleotides, the CDR3 is TGTGCCAGCAGCTTGTACACTGAAGCTTTCTTT. This translates into CASSLYTEAFF.

J is TRBJ1-2 and V is TRBV30, with D tentatively TRBD1 (5 bases). The V end was cut by 3 bases, the J end by 3 bases, with 17 bases between. Germline CDR1 reads GTSNPN; CDR2 reads SVGIG (reference sequence). The CDR3 is made up of 15 amino acids. CDR3 amino acids: CAWRTRRGEDYGYTF. The CDR3 nucleotides are TGTGCCTGGAGGACACGGAGAGGGGAGGACTATGGCTACACCTTC.

This chain uses TRBV5-1 with TRBJ1-1; 11 nucleotides align to TRBD1. CDR1 is SGHRS, CDR2 YFSETQ, per germline. The CDR3 contains 14 residues. V shed 6 bases and J 5 bases; nucleotides not matched to a gene: 6. CDR3 nucleotide sequence: TGCGCCAGCAAGACGGGACAGGGGGGAACTGAAGCTTTCTTT. It codes for CASKTGQGGTEAFF.

Here the CDR3 reads CARETSGPGDTQYF. The CDR3, as DNA: TGTGCCAGAGAGACTAGCGGGCCGGGGGATACGCAGTATTTT. This chain connects TRBV2 to TRBJ2-3, with TRBD2 identical over 10 bases. Trimming at V came to 9 bases and at J to 6 bases, leaving 9 bases not matched to a gene. The length of the CDR3 is 14 residues. Germline V gene sequence: CDR1 SNHLY, CDR2 FYNNEI.

There are a few counts of this clone. The chain couples TRBV30 to TRBJ2-7, with D possibly matching TRBD2 (6 bases). Germline loops: CDR1 GTSNPN, CDR2 SVGIG (reference sequence). Between the trimmed V and J ends, which lost 1 base and 4 bases, there was a span of 8 bases. The CDR3 has 12 residues. The CDR3: CAWSAGEYEQYF. The CDR3 region has the DNA TGTGCCTGGAGTGCGGGAGAGTACGAGCAGTACTTC.

The CDR3 is CASSPYGGSREQYF. The CDR3 DNA reads as TGTGCCAGCAGCCCGTATGGGGGTTCACGAGAGCAGTACTTC. The J gene is TRBJ2-7, the V gene TRBV5-4; D is tentatively TRBD1 or TRBD2 (5 bases each). V was shortened by 4 bases and J by 7 bases, with 18 bases between the two germline ends. Per the germline V gene, CDR1 is SGHNT and CDR2 is YYREEE (reference sequence). This CDR3 comprises 14 residues.

The V gene is TRBV6-5, the J gene TRBJ1-1; D is unresolved. The CDR3 runs to 15 residues. V gave up 2 bases and J gave up 0 bases, with 10 bases separating them. The germline gives CDR1 MNHEY, CDR2 SVGAGI. The chain's CDR3 is CASSYAARVNTEAFF. The CDR3 nucleotides are TGTGCCAGCAGTTACGCGGCTCGCGTGAACACTGAAGCTTTCTTT.